Listed here is a single T cell receptor (beta chain). Its antigen is unknown. 13 Jbeta primers and 60 Vbeta primers were used for the PCR. Generated by immunoSEQ multiplex PCR, the TCRdb table keeps only in-frame clones and is missing some. The sample yields about 190,000 clones, about 89% seen once. This sample stems from a study of cytomegalovirus exposure and HLA in healthy donors. Regarding the study as a whole: In a later analysis, HLA-associated beta chains showed higher expansion and lower generation probabilities than comparable chains. A later analysis showed TCR association rates differing by HLA locus, peaking at DRB1 and lowest at HLA-C.

Germline V gene lookup returns CDR1 SQVTM and CDR2 ANQGSEA. The CDR3 length is 13 residues. The V gene end was trimmed by 4 bases and the J gene end by 2 bases; junction bases not matched to a gene: 2. Donors were nominally healthy when sampled, though unrecorded immune exposures were likely. The rearrangement uses TRBV29-1 and TRBJ2-1; 7 bases are shared with TRBD1. The receptor comes from a man in his thirties or forties in good health and CMV-seronegative. Specimen: PBMCs. The CDR3 nucleotides are TGCAGCGTTGGGGACAGCGCCTACAATGAGCAGTTCTTC. Residues: CSVGDSAYNEQFF.